A single sample is the source of the 15 T cell receptor beta chains below, sequenced in a study of blood T cell repertoires in COVID-19. Data came from immunoSEQ multiplex PCR; TCRdb stores just in-frame clones and leaves some out. The table includes about 160,000 clones, 70% to 90% detected once. The sequencing sample was made of peripheral blood. Receptors originate from a man in his forties with acute or convalescent COVID-19.

The genes are TRBV9 and TRBJ1-2; TRBD1 is a possible D gene (5 bases). Germline V lookup: CDR1 SGDLS, CDR2 YYNGEE. This CDR3 is built from 16 residues. Trimming removed 0 bases from V and 8 bases from J, with 20 bases in between. Here the CDR3 reads CASSVAMLAGPSGYTF. The CDR3 DNA sequence: TGTGCCAGCAGCGTAGCAATGTTGGCAGGGCCCTCGGGCTACACCTTC.

The chain couples TRBV5-1 to TRBJ2-1; perhaps TRBD1 as D (6 bases). V lost 0 bases, J lost 8 bases, and 9 bases lay in between. CDR3 size: 13 residues. Germline CDR1 is SGHRS and CDR2 is YFSETQ. The chain's CDR3 is CASSLGDMDEQFF. CDR3 in DNA: TGCGCCAGCAGCTTGGGGGACATGGATGAGCAGTTCTTC.

The V gene is TRBV30, the J gene TRBJ1-2, with D possibly TRBD1 on 6 matching bases. The CDR3 extends over 13 amino acids. In germline, CDR1 is GTSNPN, CDR2 SVGIG (reference sequence). Between the trimmed V and J ends, which lost 1 base and 8 bases, there was a span of 14 bases. This CDR3 is CAWSAGTPQGYTF. The CDR3 region has the DNA TGTGCCTGGAGTGCCGGGACACCCCAGGGCTACACCTTC.

V gene TRBV3-1 (or the pseudogene TRBV3-2) combines with J gene TRBJ1-2, with D possibly matching TRBD1 (5 bases). V was clipped by 4 bases and J by 6 bases, with 18 bases between them. The CDR3 has 15 residues. Germline V gene data show CDR1 as LGHDT and CDR2 as YNNKEL (reference sequence). In nucleotides, the CDR3 is TGTGCCAGCAGCCCGACCGGGTGGGAGGGGCATGGCTACACCTTC. It specifies CASSPTGWEGHGYTF.

CDR3 in DNA: TGTGCCAGCAGCAGAGGGACAGGGGGGGATTCACCCCTCCACTTT. Its translation is CASSRGTGGDSPLHF. V and J are TRBV3-1 (or the pseudogene TRBV3-2) and TRBJ1-6; 11 nucleotides agree with TRBD1. The CDR3 spans 15 residues. With 5 bases clipped from V and 8 bases from J, the junction kept 5 bases outside the gene matches. Germline values: CDR1 LGHDT, CDR2 YNNKEL (reference sequence).

The rearrangement joins TRBV2 to TRBJ1-5; 9 nucleotides match TRBD1. The CDR3 loop spans 18 amino acids. V trimming: 6 bases; J trimming: 0 bases; junction bases outside the gene matches: 12. The germline gives CDR1 SNHLY, CDR2 FYNNEI. The CDR3 DNA follows: TGTGCCAGCAGCACGGACAGGGGTCGGGGCTTTAGCAATCAGCCCCAGCATTTT. As protein: CASSTDRGRGFSNQPQHF. Complete variable domain (other parts from reference TRBV2 and TRBJ1-5): EPEVTQTPSHQVTQMGQEVILRCVPISNHLYFYWYRQILGQKVEFLVSFYNNEISEKSEIFDDQFSVERPDGSNFTLKIRSTKLEDSAMYFCASSTDRGRGFSNQPQHFGDGTRLSIL.

This clone was seen more than once but under ten times. The rearrangement joins TRBV11-1 to TRBJ2-7, with 8 bases lining up with TRBD1. CDR3 length: 13 residues. CDR1 and CDR2 (germline): SGHAT, FQDESV (reference sequence). The J segment lost 2 bases and the V segment lost 5 bases, leaving 2 bases of the junction unmatched. The CDR3: CASSRTGTYEQYF. The DNA of the CDR3 is TGTGCCAGCAGCCGGACAGGGACCTACGAGCAGTACTTC.

The chain is built from TRBV5-1 and TRBJ1-2; TRBD1 might be the D (5 bases). Looked up from germline, CDR1 is SGHRS and CDR2 is YFSETQ. Trimming took off 0 bases at V and 3 bases at J, with 9 bases between the two ends. The CDR3 is made up of 14 amino acids. This CDR3 reads CASSLGGSDYGYTF. CDR3 coding DNA: TGCGCCAGCAGCTTGGGGGGCAGCGACTATGGCTACACCTTC.

The rearrangement joins TRBV5-1 to TRBJ1-1, with a tentative D call TRBD1 (5 bases). Germline-derived CDR1 and CDR2 are SGHRS and YFSETQ. V was trimmed by 4 bases and J by 2 bases, leaving 12 bases between them. The CDR3 sequence is 14 residues long. CDR3 protein: CASSPSGGNTEAFF. DNA of the CDR3: TGCGCCAGCAGCCCCTCGGGGGGTAACACTGAAGCTTTCTTT.

This rearrangement joins TRBV9 to TRBJ2-3; 8 nucleotides line up with TRBD2. This CDR3 comprises 12 residues. CDR1 and CDR2 from the germline V gene are SGDLS and YYNGEE. The J segment lost 15 bases and the V segment lost 3 bases, leaving 9 bases of the junction unmatched. CDR3 sequence: CASSETGGTTYF. CDR3 DNA: TGTGCCAGCAGCGAGACGGGGGGGACTACCTATTTT. Drawing the rest from reference TRBV9 and TRBJ2-3, the complete variable domain is DSGVTQTPKHLITATGQRVTLRCSPRSGDLSVYWYQQSLDQGLQFLIQYYNGEERAKGNILERFSAQQFPDLHSELNLSSLELGDSALYFCASSETGGTTYFGPGTRLTVL.

The rearrangement links TRBV9 to TRBJ2-7; 8 bases line up with TRBD2. The CDR3 has 15 amino acids. J lost 4 bases, V lost 0 bases, and 6 bases had no gene match. The germline gives CDR1 SGDLS, CDR2 YYNGEE. The CDR3 nucleotides are TGTGCCAGCAGCGTAGCGGGGGGGCTATGGTACGAGCAGTACTTC. It is translated as CASSVAGGLWYEQYF.

The rearrangement uses TRBV27 and TRBJ1-1; 7 bases line up with TRBD1. Per germline, CDR1 MNHEY and CDR2 SMNVEV (reference sequence). V dropped 4 bases and J dropped 7; count of bases not matched to a gene: 12. The CDR3 runs 15 residues. For the CDR3, the DNA is TGTGCCAGCAGTTCCCGGGACAGAAAAGTAAGTGAAGCTTTCTTT. Translation gives CASSSRDRKVSEAFF.

The chain employs TRBV5-1 and TRBJ2-1; TRBD1 agrees at 7 bases. V gave up 4 bases and J gave up 7 bases; unmatched junction bases: 11. From germline, CDR1 is SGHRS and CDR2 YFSETQ. The length of the CDR3 is 15 residues. The CDR3 is CASSGTGARYNEQFF. For the CDR3, the DNA is TGCGCCAGCAGCGGAACAGGGGCCCGCTATAATGAGCAGTTCTTC.

V gene TRBV19 combines with J gene TRBJ2-1, with a possible D match to TRBD1 (6 bases). This CDR3 has 14 amino acids. The V gene lost 10 bases and the J gene lost 3 bases, with 16 bases spanning the gap. Germline values: CDR1 LNHDA, CDR2 SQIVND (reference sequence). The chain's CDR3 is CATARGQSYNEQFF. The CDR3 region has the DNA TGTGCCACCGCTCGAGGACAGAGCTACAATGAGCAGTTCTTC.

This rearrangement joins TRBV19 to TRBJ1-1; no definite D call. Germline V lookup: CDR1 LNHDA, CDR2 SQIVND (reference sequence). CDR3 length: 13 residues. V dropped 4 bases and J dropped 1 base, with 7 bases sitting between them. The CDR3 here is CASSTIGNTEAFF. CDR3 nucleotide sequence: TGTGCCAGTAGTACCATCGGGAACACTGAAGCTTTCTTT.